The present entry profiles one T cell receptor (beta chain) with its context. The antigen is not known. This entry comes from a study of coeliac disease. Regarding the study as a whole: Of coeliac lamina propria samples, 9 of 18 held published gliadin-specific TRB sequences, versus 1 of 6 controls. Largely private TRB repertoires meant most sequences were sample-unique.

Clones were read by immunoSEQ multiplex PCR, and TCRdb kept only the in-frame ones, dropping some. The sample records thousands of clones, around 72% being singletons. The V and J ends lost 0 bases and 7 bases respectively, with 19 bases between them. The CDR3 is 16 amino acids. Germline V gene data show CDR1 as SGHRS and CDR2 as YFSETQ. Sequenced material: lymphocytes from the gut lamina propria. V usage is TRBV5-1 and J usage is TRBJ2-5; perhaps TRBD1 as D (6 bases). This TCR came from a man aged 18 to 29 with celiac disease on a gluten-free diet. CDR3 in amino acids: CASSLGRGFGGGTQYF. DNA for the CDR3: TGCGCCAGCAGCTTGGGCAGGGGTTTTGGAGGAGGGACCCAGTACTTC.